The 30 T cell receptor beta chains presented below share a single source sample, sequenced in a study of blood T cell repertoires in COVID-19. This table comes from immunoSEQ multiplex PCR, and its TCRdb copy is limited to in-frame clones, with some not included. The data show about 300,000 clones, with approximately 88% seen just once and around 6.6% held by the top ten. Specimen: peripheral blood. Receptors were obtained from a man between 18 and 35 years old who had recovered from COVID-19.

Concerning this clone itself: One end of the junction does not line up with germline, which may come from a read error. The chain joins TRBV12-3 or TRBV12-4 to TRBJ1-2, with D possibly TRBD1 on 5 matching bases. The CDR3 has 13 amino acids. The DNA for the CDR3 is TGCGCCGACGGGACTCAGGACGCGGGGGGCTACACCTTC. This encodes CADGTQDAGGYTF.

V is TRBV7-9 and J is TRBJ2-7; D perhaps matches TRBD1 (6 bases). This CDR3 is built from 14 residues. V lost 1 base and J lost 5, with 12 bases in between. The V gene's germline CDR1 is SEHNR and CDR2 FQNEAQ (reference sequence). The CDR3 protein is CASSLDREIHEQYF. The CDR3 DNA follows: TGTGCCAGCAGCTTAGACAGGGAGATCCACGAGCAGTACTTC.

The CDR3 nucleotides read TGTGCCAGCAGTTACTCCAAGGGGGCCAGCACAGATACGCAGTATTTT. Protein product: CASSYSKGASTDTQYF. The genes are TRBV6-5 and TRBJ2-3; 7 positions agree with TRBD1. Germline CDR1 MNHEY, CDR2 SVGAGI. V trimming: 0 bases; J trimming: 0 bases; junction bases outside the gene matches: 3. The CDR3 is 16 amino acids.

The chain is built from TRBV29-1 and TRBJ2-6; D is uncertain. This CDR3 spans 13 amino acids. Germline CDR1 reads SQVTM; CDR2 reads ANQGSEA. V dropped 3 bases and J dropped 2 bases, with 5 bases sitting between them. The CDR3 nucleotides are TGCAGCGTTGAGCAGGCTGGGGCCAACGTCCTGACTTTC. Amino acid sequence: CSVEQAGANVLTF.

The chain has TRBV7-2 and TRBJ1-2; D is possibly TRBD1 (5 bases). This CDR3 contains 14 residues. Germline CDR1 SGHTA, CDR2 FQGNSA. Trimming left V 5 bases short and J 4 bases short, with 14 bases between. The CDR3 region has the DNA TGTGCCAGCAGCCCCGGCGGGGGGTTCTATGGCTACACCTTC. It translates to CASSPGGGFYGYTF.

This clone was found once. This chain uses TRBV9 with TRBJ2-5; D call uncertain. This CDR3 comprises 14 residues. Trimming took off 4 bases at V and 4 bases at J, with 14 bases between the two ends. Germline V gene data show CDR1 as SGDLS and CDR2 as YYNGEE. CDR3 bases: TGTGCCAGCAGCCCCAGTTCAGGTGTAGAGACCCAGTACTTC. Residues: CASSPSSGVETQYF.

The genes are TRBV5-6 and TRBJ2-7; 8 nucleotides line up with TRBD1. The V gene end was trimmed by 2 bases and the J gene end by 7 bases; junction bases not matched to a gene: 8. CDR3 length: 14 residues. Germline CDR1 is SGHDT and CDR2 is YYEEEE. The CDR3 DNA reads TGTGCCAGCAGCTTCCGGGACAGGAGCTCGGAGCAGTACTTC. Translation: CASSFRDRSSEQYF.

The chain carries TRBV5-1 and TRBJ1-1, with D hard to call. This CDR3 has 14 residues. Germline CDR1 SGHRS, CDR2 YFSETQ. Deletions cut 0 bases from V and 1 base from J, with 7 bases between. The DNA for the CDR3 is TGCGCCAGCAGCTTGGAACAGTGGAACACTGAAGCTTTCTTT. Translated: CASSLEQWNTEAFF.

The chain carries TRBV18 and TRBJ2-2, with TRBD2 matching over 12 bases. With 0 bases clipped from V and 1 base from J, the junction kept 9 bases outside the gene matches. The CDR3 is made up of 20 amino acids. Looked up from germline, CDR1 is KGHSH and CDR2 is LQKENI. CDR3 amino acids: CASSPPFGTSGPRNTGELFF. In nucleotides, the CDR3 is TGTGCCAGCTCACCACCGTTCGGGACTAGCGGGCCCAGGAACACCGGGGAGCTGTTTTTT.

This chain uses TRBV19 with TRBJ1-1; perhaps TRBD1 as D (5 bases). Trimming left V 8 bases short and J 6 bases short, with 19 bases between. Looked up from germline, CDR1 is LNHDA and CDR2 is SQIVND (reference sequence). This CDR3 has 14 amino acids. CDR3 in amino acids: CASSATRGYAEAFF. The CDR3 region has the DNA TGTGCCAGTTCGGCAACAAGGGGCTACGCTGAAGCTTTCTTT.

This chain connects TRBV28 to TRBJ1-5; maybe TRBD1 (6 bases). Trimming took 5 bases from V and 7 from J, leaving 12 bases between them. The CDR3 sequence is 13 residues long. The germline gives CDR1 MDHEN, CDR2 SYDVKM. The CDR3 region has the DNA TGTGCCAGCAGTCGGACGGGGACACAGCCCCAGCATTTT. Translation gives CASSRTGTQPQHF.

The chain's CDR3 is CASQGLNYEQYF. The CDR3, as DNA: TGTGCCAGCCAGGGACTGAACTACGAGCAGTACTTC. The V and J genes are TRBV19 and TRBJ2-7; D possibly corresponds to TRBD2 (6 bases). The germline V and J ends were trimmed by 9 bases and 3 bases, with 12 bases remaining between them. Looked up from germline, CDR1 is LNHDA and CDR2 is SQIVND (reference sequence). The CDR3 is 12 residues long.

This chain connects TRBV11-2 to TRBJ2-7, with D unclear. CDR3 length: 12 residues. V was shortened by 4 bases and J by 12 bases, with 16 bases between the two germline ends. From germline, CDR1 is SGHAT and CDR2 FQNNGV. The CDR3 sequence is CASSSDEAGLYF. In DNA, the CDR3 is TGTGCCAGCAGCTCTGATGAGGCTGGCCTGTACTTC.

This chain uses TRBV4-1 with TRBJ2-2; weak D call: TRBD1 (5 bases). The CDR3 covers 15 residues. Trimming removed 2 bases at V and 6 bases at J, with 13 bases between. Per germline, CDR1 MGHRA and CDR2 YSYEKL. In nucleotides, the CDR3 is TGCGCCAGCAGCCAAAGCCACAGGTATCCCGGGGAGCTGTTTTTT. This gives the protein CASSQSHRYPGELFF.

The rearrangement links TRBV6-5 to TRBJ1-4; perhaps TRBD1 as D (6 bases). From germline, CDR1 is MNHEY and CDR2 SVGAGI. The CDR3 is made up of 14 amino acids. Trimming left V 7 bases short and J 2 bases short, with 11 bases between. This chain's CDR3 is CASMGGGTNEKLFF. The CDR3 DNA reads TGTGCCAGCATGGGAGGGGGTACTAATGAAAAACTGTTTTTT.

The J gene is TRBJ2-7, the V gene TRBV29-1; 7 bases map to TRBD1. CDR1 is SQVTM and CDR2 is ANQGSEA in the germline V gene. With 2 bases clipped from V and 3 bases from J, the junction kept 4 bases outside the gene matches. There are 13 residues in the CDR3. The CDR3 is CSVELRQGYEQYF. CDR3 nucleotides: TGCAGCGTTGAATTAAGACAGGGCTACGAGCAGTACTTC.

V is TRBV6-1 and J is TRBJ2-1; tentatively, D is TRBD2 (5 bases). The V end lost 1 base, the J end lost 12 bases, and 13 bases lay between the germline ends. In germline, CDR1 is MNHNS, CDR2 SASEGT. The CDR3 has 13 amino acids. The CDR3 region has the DNA TGTGCCAGCAGTGAAGAGCCTAGCATGGTGCAGTTCTTC. It specifies CASSEEPSMVQFF.

The chain uses TRBV19 and TRBJ2-1; the D gene is possibly TRBD2 (6 bases). The V end lost 4 bases, the J end lost 7 bases, and 14 bases lay between the germline ends. The CDR3 has 14 residues. Per germline, CDR1 LNHDA and CDR2 SQIVND (reference sequence). CDR3 in amino acids: CASSTTGLTNEQFF. The CDR3 coding sequence is TGTGCCAGTAGTACCACGGGACTGACTAATGAGCAGTTCTTC.

The chain combines TRBV25-1 with TRBJ2-2, with TRBD2 identical over 7 bases. The ends lost 7 bases at V and 5 bases at J; junction bases unmatched: 7. Germline lookup yields CDR1 MGHDK and CDR2 SYGVNS. The CDR3 covers 14 residues. CDR3 bases: TGTGCCAGCACGCCCGGGGGGATGACCGGGGAGCTGTTTTTT. Translating it yields CASTPGGMTGELFF.

The V gene is TRBV6-5, the J gene TRBJ1-6; D remains ambiguous. The V end lost 0 bases, the J end lost 7 bases, and 10 bases lay between the germline ends. The CDR3 totals 15 residues. Per germline, CDR1 MNHEY and CDR2 SVGAGI. CDR3 sequence reads: CASSYSSAGNSPLHF. The CDR3, as DNA: TGTGCCAGCAGTTACTCGAGCGCCGGAAATTCACCCCTCCACTTT.

V gene TRBV6-6 combines with J gene TRBJ1-1; D might be TRBD1 (5 bases). The CDR3 totals 14 residues. Germline values: CDR1 MNHNY, CDR2 SVGAGI (reference sequence). V was pared by 4 bases and J by 6 bases, with 15 bases between. The CDR3: CASSSDNWGAEAFF. The CDR3 nucleotides are TGTGCCAGCAGTTCGGACAACTGGGGTGCTGAAGCTTTCTTT.

The chain employs TRBV6-6 and TRBJ1-1; no clear D. Germline V gene lookup returns CDR1 MNHNY and CDR2 SVGAGI (reference sequence). The germline V and J ends were trimmed by 2 bases and 6 bases, with 4 bases remaining between them. The CDR3 extends over 11 amino acids. The CDR3, as DNA: TGTGCCAGCAGTTACGGGCCTGAAGCTTTCTTT. Translation: CASSYGPEAFF.

V usage is TRBV11-2 and J usage is TRBJ2-5; weak D call: TRBD2 (6 bases). V was pared by 1 base and J by 5 bases, with 11 bases between. CDR3 size: 14 residues. Germline V gene lookup returns CDR1 SGHAT and CDR2 FQNNGV. The DNA for the CDR3 is TGTGCCAGCAGCTTAGTCTCCGGAGGGGAGACCCAGTACTTC. Encoded protein: CASSLVSGGETQYF.

V usage is TRBV3-1 (or the pseudogene TRBV3-2) and J usage is TRBJ2-2; tentative D call: TRBD2 (6 bases). V lost 3 bases and J 4 bases, leaving 12 bases between the germline ends. The germline V gene has CDR1 LGHDT and CDR2 YNNKEL (reference sequence). The CDR3 contains 15 residues. The CDR3 loop reads CASSQPSSATGELFF. Here the CDR3 DNA reads TGTGCCAGCAGCCAGCCGTCTAGCGCCACCGGGGAGCTGTTTTTT.

The chain combines TRBV30 with TRBJ1-2; no reliable D call. Trimming pared 4 bases from V and 8 bases from J, leaving 14 bases between. The germline V gene has CDR1 GTSNPN and CDR2 SVGIG (reference sequence). The CDR3 spans 12 residues. The CDR3 spells CAWNLPGGGYTF. For the CDR3, the DNA is TGTGCCTGGAACCTCCCCGGCGGGGGCTACACCTTC.

DNA for the CDR3: TGCAGTGCTAGTGACTCTCTGTTGGCGGGTAGCACAGATACGCAGTATTTT. As protein: CSASDSLLAGSTDTQYF. The chain links TRBV20-1 to TRBJ2-3, with TRBD2 as a possible D gene (5 bases). The CDR3 covers 17 residues. V lost 3 bases, J lost 0 bases, and 19 bases lay in between. Germline CDR1 and CDR2: DFQATT and SNEGSKA (reference sequence).

The rearrangement uses TRBV27 and TRBJ1-2; D possibly corresponds to TRBD1 (5 bases). V shed 5 bases and J shed 0 bases, with 10 bases lying between them. This CDR3 is 14 amino acids long. CDR1 and CDR2 (germline): MNHEY, SMNVEV (reference sequence). The CDR3 loop is CASSETVANYGYTF. CDR3 sequence (DNA): TGTGCCAGCAGTGAGACAGTAGCTAACTATGGCTACACCTTC.

The V call is TRBV11-2, the J call TRBJ2-3; possibly TRBD1 for D (6 bases). Per the germline V gene, CDR1 is SGHAT and CDR2 is FQNNGV. The CDR3 length is 16 residues. Trimming cost V 1 base and J 2 bases, with 13 bases left between them. CDR3 bases: TGTGCCAGCAGCTTAGGGGTCAGGGGCTACACAGATACGCAGTATTTT. It specifies CASSLGVRGYTDTQYF.

The chain couples TRBV27 to TRBJ1-6; no reliable D call. V was trimmed by 6 bases and J by 8 bases, leaving 23 bases between them. The germline CDR1 and CDR2 sequences are MNHEY and SMNVEV (reference sequence). The CDR3 loop spans 17 amino acids. Here the CDR3 DNA reads TGTGCCAGCAGGGTGCGGGGTGTCTCCGAAATCCATTCACCCCTCCACTTT. Residues: CASRVRGVSEIHSPLHF.

This clone was seen only once. This sequence joins TRBV2 and TRBJ2-2; D perhaps matches TRBD2 (6 bases). Trimming cost V 4 bases and J 2 bases, with 8 bases left between them. The CDR3 is 14 amino acids. In germline, CDR1 is SNHLY, CDR2 FYNNEI. CDR3 DNA: TGTGCCAGCAGTGTGGGGGGAAACACCGGGGAGCTGTTTTTT. Protein sequence: CASSVGGNTGELFF. The entire variable domain, with the rest obtained from reference TRBV2 and TRBJ2-2, is as follows: EPEVTQTPSHQVTQMGQEVILRCVPISNHLYFYWYRQILGQKVEFLVSFYNNEISEKSEIFDDQFSVERPDGSNFTLKIRSTKLEDSAMYFCASSVGGNTGELFFGEGSRLTVL.